The T cell receptor beta chain under discussion was sequenced for a study of blood T cell repertoires in COVID-19. V gave up 1 base and J gave up 2 bases; unmatched junction bases: 4. This CDR3 spans 17 amino acids. Germline V gives CDR1 LGHNA, CDR2 YNFKEQ. Some clones are missing from TCRdb's copy, which holds only in-frame ones; the method was immunoSEQ multiplex PCR. The sample consists of around 26,000 clones, roughly 70% of them appearing once. The sequencing sample was made of peripheral blood. The chain is built from TRBV4-2 and TRBJ2-5, with 13 nucleotides matching TRBD2. The TCR comes from a man in his fifties or sixties with active or convalescent COVID-19. The CDR3 nucleotides read TGTGCCAGCAGCCAAGGGGGACTAGCGGGGTTACAAGAGACCCAGTACTTC. Its translation is CASSQGGLAGLQETQYF.